The rows below give T cell receptor beta chains drawn from one sample of a study of technical replicates of blood from a handful of donors. The data were produced by immunoSEQ multiplex PCR, yet TCRdb's version contains in-frame clones alone and is incomplete. The table has roughly 100,000 clones, over 90% seen once. Sequencing input: T cells isolated from PBMCs. The receptors originated from a human donor in good health. The CDR3 runs from the conserved cysteine through the conserved F or W. The D gene is left open where the match is weak. Some rows have no size entry. The others give once, few or many, or a class for an expanded clone.

once TRBJ2-2 TRBV29-1 13 - TGCAGCGTTGTGACAGTGAACACCGGGGAGCTGTTTTTT CSVVTVNTGELFF
- TRBJ2-7 TRBV6-1 12 - TGTGCCTTAGAGACAGTGCTGGGTGAGCAGTACTTC CALETVLGEQYF
- TRBJ2-7 TRBV7-2 14 - TGTGCCAGCAGCACTCCGGGACAAAAATACGAGCAGTACTTC CASSTPGQKYEQYF
once TRBJ2-1 TRBV2 15 TRBD2 TGTGCCAGCAGAGAGAGTAGCGGGAGGAGCAATGAGCAGTTCTTC CASRESSGRSNEQFF
- TRBJ2-7 TRBV5-1 13 - TGCGCCAGCAGCTTGGGAGGCCAAGGCGAGCAGTACTTC CASSLGGQGEQYF
- TRBJ2-3 TRBV11-3 16 - TGTGCCAGCAGCTTAGGATATGCTAGCGGCACAGATACGCAGTATTTT CASSLGYASGTDTQYF
- TRBJ1-2 TRBV28 12 - TGTGCCAGCAGTCCGGACATTGCCGGCTACACCTTC CASSPDIAGYTF
- TRBJ2-3 TRBV5-1 17 TRBD2 TGCGCCAGCAGCTTGTCACTAGCGGGAGGCAGCACAGATACGCAGTATTTT CASSLSLAGGSTDTQYF
- TRBJ2-1 TRBV5-1 14 TRBD2 TGCGCCAGCAAGGCCCTAGCGGCCTACAATGAGCAGTTCTTC CASKALAAYNEQFF
- TRBJ1-5 TRBV30 15 TRBD1 TGTGCCTGGAGTCGGGAAAGGGGGCTCCCTCAGCCCCAGCATTTT CAWSRERGLPQPQHF
- TRBJ2-3 TRBV5-4 18 TRBD2 TGTGCCAGCAGCGCCGGGACTAGCGTTCGAGGGGGCACAGATACGCAGTATTTT CASSAGTSVRGGTDTQYF
- TRBJ2-3 TRBV6-1 12 TRBD2 TGTGCCAGCAGGCTATTAGCGGGAGTTCAGTATTTT CASRLLAGVQYF